This T cell receptor beta chain was captured by sequencing in a study of patients and donors after allogeneic stem cell transplantation. Each CDR3 protein is one row after TCRdb ran MiXCR on the RT-PCR reads. This table holds 17,000 or so distinct CDR3 sequences, 27% found once. The CDR3 is 14 residues long. Trimming removed 0 bases from V and 8 bases from J, with 14 bases in between. CDR1 SGDLS and CDR2 YYNGEE come from the germline V gene. This clonotype was seen a few times. V gene TRBV9 combines with J gene TRBJ2-5, with unresolved D. Specimen: blood, either unsorted or a sorted T cell fraction (not recorded which). The source of this sequence is a human donor who was either an allogeneic HSCT recipient or a stem cell or donor lymphocyte infusion donor (not recorded which). It is not recorded whose cells these are; they may come from a transplant donor. CDR3 sequence (DNA): TGTGCCAGCAGCGTAGGATACGGAACCCCCACCCAGTACTTC. This codes for CASSVGYGTPTQYF.